This T cell receptor (beta chain) derives from a study of shared clonotypes between healthy human individuals. Findings of the study overall: Sequencing depth was predicted to influence how clonotypes are shared among donors.

Many counts were recorded for this clone. Its antigen is not identified. The protocol was immunoSEQ multiplex PCR, while the TCRdb copy is restricted to in-frame clones and leaves out a portion. The table records over 850,000 clones, around 82% of them present only once. The germline V gene encodes CDR1 MNHEY and CDR2 SVGAGI. The V and J ends lost 6 bases and 6 bases respectively, with 17 bases between them. The CDR3 is 14 amino acids. The origin of this receptor is a man between 18 and 29 years old in good health. Some clones in this sample may be carry-over from other donors' samples. The chain has TRBV6-5 and TRBJ1-2; tentatively, D is TRBD1 (5 bases). The sequencing sample was made of memory CD4+ T cells from PBMCs. Subset denoted: CD45RA-negative fraction. The CDR3 loop is CASRPSDPGNGYTF. The CDR3 DNA is TGTGCCAGCAGGCCCTCAGACCCAGGGAATGGCTACACCTTC.